This T cell receptor (beta chain) was retrieved from a study of blood T cell repertoires in COVID-19. Clones were sequenced by immunoSEQ multiplex PCR, and TCRdb holds only the in-frame ones, with some missing. The repertoire has 110,000 or so clones, 85% of them found once; the top ten carry about 12%. This CDR3 has 14 residues. The germline V gene encodes CDR1 SGHVS and CDR2 FNYEAQ. The ends lost 5 bases at V and 7 bases at J; junction bases unmatched: 9. Sequenced: peripheral blood. The source of this sequence is a human donor in a cohort sampled during active COVID-19. The rearrangement links TRBV7-6 to TRBJ2-7; 9 bases match TRBD1. CDR3 region: CASSPRDRDGEQYF. In nucleotides, the CDR3 is TGTGCCAGCAGCCCCCGGGACAGGGATGGTGAGCAGTACTTC.